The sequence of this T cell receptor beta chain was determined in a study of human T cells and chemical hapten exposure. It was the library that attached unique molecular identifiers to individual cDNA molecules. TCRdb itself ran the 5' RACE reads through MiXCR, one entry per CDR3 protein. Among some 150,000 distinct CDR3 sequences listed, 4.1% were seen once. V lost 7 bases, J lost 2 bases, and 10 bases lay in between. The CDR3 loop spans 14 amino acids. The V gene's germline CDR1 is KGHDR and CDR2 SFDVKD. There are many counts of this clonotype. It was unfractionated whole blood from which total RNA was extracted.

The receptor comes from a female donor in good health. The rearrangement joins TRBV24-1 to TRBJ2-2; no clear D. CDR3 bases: TGTGCCACCAGAGACCCTACCAACACCGGGGAGCTGTTTTTT. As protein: CATRDPTNTGELFF.